This section outlines one TCR beta chain sequence together with its context. Its antigen is unknown. No per-base quality is available; no much larger clone lies one base away. The sample is drawn from a study of OX40 agonist ivuxolimab in advanced cancers. Study-level background: Ivuxolimab, which targeted the costimulatory receptor OX40 (CD134), was an agonistic, fully human IgG2 monoclonal antibody. Intravenous ivuxolimab was administered to patients every 2 weeks at six dose levels: 0.01, 0.1, 0.3, 1.5, 3 and 10 mg/kg. Among the 52 dose-escalation patients, around 20 had hepatocellular carcinoma, roughly 15 melanoma, 9 renal cell carcinoma and 9 head and neck cancer. In the dose-escalation cohort, 70% to 85% of patients were male, and the mean age was roughly 60 years, with a range of roughly 20 to 79. Prior anti-PD-1, anti-PD-L1 or anti-CTLA-4 therapy was permitted, and checkpoint inhibitors had been received by 40% to 50% of dose-escalation patients. Partial responses were achieved by three dose-escalation patients, of whom one had hepatocellular carcinoma and two had cutaneous melanoma. The point of sequencing TCRbeta in the periphery was to test whether ivuxolimab changed TCR sequence diversity and drove clonal T-cell expansion. The paper describes the monotherapy dose-escalation part (N ≈ 50 patients) of the phase I trial of ivuxolimab. Results the study describes overall, beyond this receptor: After ivuxolimab, more expanded clones were found on average in CD8+ T cells than in CD4+ T cells. Low levels of normalized T-cell clonal expansion were also seen in some patients who did not respond. In the 0.1-3.0 mg/kg groups, partial responders had among the lowest normalized peripheral clonal expansion, particularly in CD8+ T cells. Antigen specificity was not determined for the clonally expanded peripheral T cells. Clonal expansion of both CD4+ and CD8+ blood T cells was observed from baseline to week 6 at doses 0.1 to 3.0 mg/kg.

The trial excluded patients who had a history of autoimmune disease or who were on systemic immunosuppression. In every dose cohort, peripheral blood was drawn for TCR sequencing at baseline, cycle 4 day 1, and cycle 7 day 1. The samples were drawn from a first-in-human, open-label, multicenter phase I dose-escalation trial of ivuxolimab. Adults with locally advanced or metastatic head and neck squamous cell, hepatocellular, melanoma or renal cell carcinoma were enrolled in the trial. CD4+ and CD8+ T cells were sorted separately from peripheral blood before TCR sequencing. Genomic DNA was extracted from sorted cells for sequencing of the TCRbeta CDR3 region. The immunoSEQ Assay was used to sequence the TCRbeta CDR3 regions. Sourced from immuneACCESS, this table was stored by TCRdb with only in-frame sequences that have V and J called. A share of the clones is absent; for the studies checked, an unresolved V gene accounts for under half, and the remainder has no known explanation. This sample gives more than 20,000 clones in total; about 77% of them show up just once. Clones ranked in the top ten supply 7.5% to 10% of the sample.

The germline V gene (reference sequence) yields DFQATT for CDR1 and SNEGSKA for CDR2. The junction carries 6 bases between V and J, which are trimmed by 2 bases and 4 bases respectively. From cysteine to phenylalanine, the CDR3 is 11 amino acids long. Just CDR3 DNA is preserved here, 33 bases in frame from base 1. The specimen comprised CD4+ or CD8+ T cells sorted from blood, sampled in a trial of the OX40 agonist ivuxolimab. The receptor's source is an adult with an advanced solid tumor such as melanoma, head and neck, liver or kidney cancer. Recombination joined TRBV20-1 with TRBJ2-7; the D segment cannot be called with confidence. The DNA sequence is as follows: TGCAGTGCTAGAAGCGCGTACGAGCAGTACTTC. Its protein product is CSARSAYEQYF.